Listed below are T cell receptor beta chains from one sample, sequenced in a study of blood T cell repertoires in COVID-19. Libraries were prepared by immunoSEQ multiplex PCR; TCRdb keeps only in-frame clonotypes and omits some of them. The table lists tens of thousands of clones, 85% to 90% of them singletons, with around 10% in the top ten. The sequenced material came from peripheral blood. These receptors were obtained from a man aged 65 to 85 with acute or convalescent COVID-19. The CDR3 runs from the conserved cysteine through the conserved F or W. D genes are given only for firm matches. The listing skips clone size in some rows; elsewhere it reads once, few, many or a size class.

J gene | clone size | D gene | V gene | CDR3 protein | CDR3 DNA
TRBJ2-7 | NA | NA | TRBV11-1 | CASRQNRGGDEQYF | TGTGCCAGCAGACAAAACAGGGGAGGAGACGAGCAGTACTTC
TRBJ2-2 | NA | NA | TRBV7-8 | CASSLELVTGELFF | TGTGCCAGCAGCTTAGAACTTGTCACCGGGGAGCTGTTTTTT
TRBJ2-3 | NA | NA | TRBV27 | CASSLSRRLASSSTDTQYF | TGTGCCAGCAGTTTATCACGTCGGCTAGCCTCTTCTAGCACAGATACGCAGTATTTT
TRBJ1-2 | NA | TRBD1 | TRBV27 | CASSTTGGLGYTF | TGTGCCAGCAGCACGACAGGGGGCCTGGGCTACACCTTC
TRBJ2-1 | NA | NA | TRBV29-1 | CSSSRDNEQFF | TGCAGCTCCTCCAGGGACAATGAGCAGTTCTTC
TRBJ2-1 | NA | TRBD1 | TRBV9 | CASSVGWTGRNEQFF | TGTGCCAGCAGCGTCGGATGGACAGGGAGGAATGAGCAGTTCTTC
TRBJ1-1 | NA | NA | TRBV4-1 | CASSQGASTTEAFF | TGCGCCAGCAGCCAAGGGGCCTCGACGACTGAAGCTTTCTTT
TRBJ1-1 | NA | TRBD1 | TRBV19 | CASSAETGITEAFF | TGTGCCAGTAGTGCTGAGACAGGGATCACTGAAGCTTTCTTT
TRBJ1-5 | NA | NA | TRBV7-9 | CASSLNRDQPQHF | TGTGCCAGCAGCTTAAACCGCGATCAGCCCCAGCATTTT
TRBJ1-6 | once | TRBD1 | TRBV3-1/TRBV3-2 | CASTPPGQGVVRSYNSPLHF | TGTGCCAGCACCCCCCCGGGACAGGGGGTAGTAAGGTCCTATAATTCACCCCTCCACTTT
TRBJ2-5 | NA | TRBD2 | TRBV7-2 | CASSPITSGRLRGYETQYF | TGTGCCAGCAGCCCGATCACTAGCGGGAGATTGAGGGGTTACGAGACCCAGTACTTC
TRBJ1-1 | NA | NA | TRBV6-6 | CASSPTGGVAFF | TGTGCCAGCAGTCCGACAGGTGGGGTCGCTTTCTTT